A selection of T cell receptor beta chains follows, all from one sample in a study of PD-1 blockade in classical Hodgkin lymphoma. TCRdb keeps only in-frame clones here, not all; method: immunoSEQ multiplex PCR. In the table there are 31,000 or so clones, about 81% of which are singletons. The sample here was peripheral blood mononuclear cells (PBMCs), taken before the fourth cycle of nivolumab. These receptors came from a human donor with classical Hodgkin lymphoma. The CDR3 runs from the conserved cysteine through the conserved F or W. Fields, in order: D gene, J gene, V gene, clone size, CDR3 DNA, CDR3 protein. The D gene is left open where the match is weak. The size of a clone is reported for some rows only, either as once, few or many, or as a class for expanded clones.

d_gene: -
j_gene: TRBJ2-3
v_gene: TRBV27
abundance: -
CDR3nt: TGTGCCAGCAGTTTACTCAGGGCCAAAGATACGCAGTATTTT
CDR3aa: CASSLLRAKDTQYF

d_gene: -
j_gene: TRBJ2-7
v_gene: TRBV18
abundance: -
CDR3nt: TGTGCCAGCTCACCGGCGAAGGGGAGCTCCTACGAGCAGTACTTC
CDR3aa: CASSPAKGSSYEQYF

d_gene: -
j_gene: TRBJ1-2
v_gene: TRBV28
abundance: few
CDR3nt: TGTGCCAGCAGCCGAGGGGGAAGGGACGGCTACACCTTC
CDR3aa: CASSRGGRDGYTF

d_gene: -
j_gene: TRBJ2-5
v_gene: TRBV6-1
abundance: -
CDR3nt: TGTGCCAGCAGTGTTGGCCCGGAGACCCAGTACTTC
CDR3aa: CASSVGPETQYF

d_gene: TRBD1
j_gene: TRBJ1-3
v_gene: TRBV19
abundance: -
CDR3nt: TGTGCCAGTAGTATGGGCAGGGGGCTTGGAAACACCATATATTTT
CDR3aa: CASSMGRGLGNTIYF

d_gene: TRBD1
j_gene: TRBJ2-1
v_gene: TRBV16
abundance: once
CDR3nt: TGTGCCAGCAGCCAAAGGGACAGATACCCGAATGAGCAGTTCTTC
CDR3aa: CASSQRDRYPNEQFF

d_gene: TRBD1
j_gene: TRBJ1-2
v_gene: TRBV7-2
abundance: -
CDR3nt: TGTGCCAGCAGCTTAGCAGGGGGCGCGGCCTATGGCTACACCTTC
CDR3aa: CASSLAGGAAYGYTF

d_gene: TRBD1
j_gene: TRBJ2-3
v_gene: TRBV6-1
abundance: -
CDR3nt: TGTGCCAGCAGTGAAGCGGGGACAGGGGTTACAGATACGCAGTATTTT
CDR3aa: CASSEAGTGVTDTQYF

d_gene: TRBD1
j_gene: TRBJ1-2
v_gene: TRBV6-6
abundance: -
CDR3nt: TGTGCCAGCAGTTACTCGAATACAGGGGTTCAGGGCTACACCTTC
CDR3aa: CASSYSNTGVQGYTF

d_gene: -
j_gene: TRBJ2-5
v_gene: TRBV5-1
abundance: -
CDR3nt: TGCGCCAGCAGCAGGGACGGGAACCAAGAGACCCAGTACTTC
CDR3aa: CASSRDGNQETQYF

d_gene: TRBD2
j_gene: TRBJ2-5
v_gene: TRBV11-2
abundance: -
CDR3nt: TGTGCCAGCAGCCCCTTGCGGGAGCAGTACTTC
CDR3aa: CASSPLREQYF

d_gene: -
j_gene: TRBJ1-1
v_gene: TRBV12-5
abundance: -
CDR3nt: TGTGCTAGTGGTTTGGTACCAAGGTTCTCGAAGAACACTGAAGCTTTCTTT
CDR3aa: CASGLVPRFSKNTEAFF

d_gene: -
j_gene: TRBJ1-1
v_gene: TRBV5-4
abundance: -
CDR3nt: TGTGCCAGCAGCTCGGGACAACCGGTTGGCATGAACACTGAAGCTTTCTTT
CDR3aa: CASSSGQPVGMNTEAFF

d_gene: -
j_gene: TRBJ2-3
v_gene: TRBV15
abundance: -
CDR3nt: TGTGCCACCAGCAAAGGACAGAGCACAGATACGCAGTATTTT
CDR3aa: CATSKGQSTDTQYF